The 30 T cell receptor beta chains below were found in one sample sequenced in a study of cytotoxic CD8 clonotypes in ibrutinib-treated CLL. Measured with immunoSEQ multiplex PCR; TCRdb has only the in-frame clones, and not every one. The sample records about 86,000 clones, around 83% being singletons. Source: PBMCs, taken before ibrutinib treatment. Receptors were obtained from a human donor with chronic lymphocytic leukemia.

The chain uses TRBV11-2 and TRBJ1-2; 10 nucleotides match TRBD1. The CDR3 has 17 amino acids. J gave up 6 bases and V 4 bases, and 14 bases lay outside the gene matches. Per the germline V gene, CDR1 is SGHAT and CDR2 is FQNNGV. The CDR3 DNA reads TGTGCCAGCAGCTCCTACACCGGGACAGGGGAACAAAATGGCTACACCTTC. Its protein is CASSSYTGTGEQNGYTF.

The chain has TRBV9 and TRBJ1-5, with D perhaps matching TRBD1 (6 bases). Germline CDR1 and CDR2: SGDLS and YYNGEE. The CDR3 is 13 residues long. Trimming pared 3 bases from V and 7 bases from J, leaving 11 bases between. The CDR3 spells CASSAEGGQPQHF. DNA for the CDR3: TGTGCCAGCAGCGCAGAGGGGGGCCAGCCCCAGCATTTT.

The chain uses TRBV4-1 and TRBJ1-1; 9 bases are a match to TRBD1. The CDR3 runs 15 residues. Germline trimming cut 1 base from V and 6 bases from J; bases unmatched to any gene: 6. Germline CDR1 MGHRA, CDR2 YSYEKL. The CDR3 sequence is CASSQAGQGGSEAFF. For the CDR3, the DNA is TGCGCCAGCAGCCAAGCGGGACAGGGTGGGTCTGAAGCTTTCTTT.

The chain uses TRBV7-9 and TRBJ2-2, with 8 bases matching TRBD2. This CDR3 is 18 amino acids long. V was pared by 5 bases and J by 1 base, with 12 bases of the junction left unmatched. Germline lookup yields CDR1 SEHNR and CDR2 FQNEAQ (reference sequence). The CDR3 here is CASSPPGLGEKNTGELFF. In DNA form, the CDR3 reads TGTGCCAGCAGCCCACCGGGACTAGGGGAAAAGAACACCGGGGAGCTGTTTTTT.

This rearrangement joins TRBV28 to TRBJ2-7; D remains unclear. This CDR3 comprises 14 residues. V was pared by 5 bases and J by 6 bases, with 17 bases between. Germline V CDR1 and CDR2: MDHEN, SYDVKM. The CDR3 coding sequence is TGTGCCAGCAGTACGCGCCGTCTGTGGGGCGAGCAGTACTTC. The encoded protein is CASSTRRLWGEQYF.

The chain couples TRBV7-2 to TRBJ2-2, with TRBD1 identical over 7 bases. The germline CDR1 and CDR2 sequences are SGHTA and FQGNSA. V shed 3 bases and J 1 base; nucleotides not matched to a gene: 11. The CDR3 totals 18 residues. The CDR3 loop is CASSFRRQGSLNTGELFF. The CDR3 DNA reads as TGTGCCAGCAGCTTTCGTCGACAGGGTTCCTTGAACACCGGGGAGCTGTTTTTT.

The chain combines TRBV2 with TRBJ2-5; TRBD2 matches 12 bases. Germline lookup yields CDR1 SNHLY and CDR2 FYNNEI. J was trimmed by 5 bases and V by 6 bases; bases with no gene match: 7. CDR3 length: 15 amino acids. CDR3 sequence reads: CASSQGTSGRETQYF. The CDR3 DNA reads TGTGCCAGCAGCCAAGGCACTAGCGGGAGGGAGACCCAGTACTTC.

This clone was recorded only once. This chain links TRBV11-2 with TRBJ1-3; no clear D. Trimming left V 5 bases short and J 2 bases short, with 7 bases between. The CDR3 sequence is 13 residues long. CDR1 is SGHAT and CDR2 is FQNNGV in the germline V gene. CDR3: CASSQQTGNTIYF. In nucleotides, the CDR3 is TGTGCCAGCAGCCAACAGACTGGAAACACCATATATTTT.

This chain links TRBV10-3 with TRBJ2-7, with D unresolved. Germline assignment: CDR1 ENHRY and CDR2 SYGVKD. V shed 0 bases and J shed 0 bases, with 12 bases lying between them. The CDR3 totals 16 residues. The CDR3 is CAISESRLPSSYEQYF. The CDR3 DNA follows: TGTGCCATCAGTGAGTCGCGCCTCCCGAGCTCCTACGAGCAGTACTTC.

The genes are TRBV29-1 and TRBJ2-1; D remains unclear. The CDR3 has 11 residues. Looked up from germline, CDR1 is SQVTM and CDR2 is ANQGSEA. The V end lost 4 bases, the J end lost 8 bases, and 9 bases lay between the germline ends. The CDR3: CSVGDQDEQFF. The CDR3 region has the DNA TGCAGCGTTGGTGATCAGGATGAGCAGTTCTTC.

The genes are TRBV7-6 and TRBJ1-2; a possible D gene is TRBD1 (5 bases). CDR3 length: 14 amino acids. The V gene's germline CDR1 is SGHVS and CDR2 FNYEAQ. Trimming took off 5 bases at V and 0 bases at J, with 10 bases between the two ends. The CDR3 loop reads CASSLGGANYGYTF. Here the CDR3 DNA reads TGTGCCAGCAGCCTCGGGGGAGCTAACTATGGCTACACCTTC.

The chain combines TRBV19 with TRBJ1-2; 9 nucleotides agree with TRBD1. The J segment lost 5 bases and the V segment lost 0 bases, leaving 10 bases of the junction unmatched. The germline V gene encodes CDR1 LNHDA and CDR2 SQIVND (reference sequence). CDR3 length: 17 amino acids. Here the CDR3 DNA reads TGTGCCAGTAGTATAGACCAAGGACAGGGGATCAGATATGGCTACACCTTC. It is translated as CASSIDQGQGIRYGYTF.

The chain joins TRBV19 to TRBJ2-7; D might be TRBD2 (5 bases). In germline, CDR1 is LNHDA, CDR2 SQIVND (reference sequence). Trimming left V 3 bases short and J 6 bases short, with 9 bases between. CDR3 length equals 12 residues. The CDR3 coding sequence is TGTGCCAGTAGTATTAGAGGGTCCGAGCAGTACTTC. Translating it yields CASSIRGSEQYF. The full variable domain, rest sourced from reference TRBV19 and TRBJ2-7, is DGGITQSPKYLFRKEGQNVTLSCEQNLNHDAMYWYRQDPGQGLRLIYYSQIVNDFQKGDIAEGYSVSREKKESFPLTVTSAQKNPTAFYLCASSIRGSEQYFGPGTRLTVT.

The chain carries TRBV18 and TRBJ2-7; 8 bases are shared with TRBD2. Germline V gives CDR1 KGHSH, CDR2 LQKENI. This CDR3 is 15 amino acids long. V shed 3 bases and J 5 bases; nucleotides not matched to a gene: 9. CDR3 protein: CASSPLARAGDEQYF. In DNA form, the CDR3 reads TGTGCCAGCTCACCGCTAGCTAGAGCGGGAGACGAGCAGTACTTC.

The count of this clone is one. The chain carries TRBV5-1 and TRBJ1-1, with TRBD1 identical over 11 bases. The CDR3 length is 17 residues. V gave up 7 bases and J gave up 4 bases; unmatched junction bases: 15. Germline loops: CDR1 SGHRS, CDR2 YFSETQ. The CDR3 reads CASSPRGQGDSGTEAFF. The CDR3 coding sequence is TGCGCCAGCTCCCCTCGGGGACAGGGGGATTCTGGCACTGAAGCTTTCTTT. Variable domain in full (rest from reference TRBV5-1 and TRBJ1-1): KAGVTQTPRYLIKTRGQQVTLSCSPISGHRSVSWYQQTPGQGLQFLFEYFSETQRNKGNFPGRFSGRQFSNSRSEMNVSTLELGDSALYLCASSPRGQGDSGTEAFFGQGTRLTVV.

This clone was detected once. V usage is TRBV5-1 and J usage is TRBJ2-3, with no clear D. CDR1 SGHRS and CDR2 YFSETQ come from the germline V gene. The CDR3 totals 15 residues. V lost 1 base and J 4 bases, leaving 13 bases between the germline ends. The CDR3 is CASSLLGPAPDTQYF. The CDR3 DNA is TGCGCCAGCAGCTTGTTAGGACCAGCCCCAGATACGCAGTATTTT. Supplemented by reference TRBV5-1 and TRBJ2-3, the full variable domain reads KAGVTQTPRYLIKTRGQQVTLSCSPISGHRSVSWYQQTPGQGLQFLFEYFSETQRNKGNFPGRFSGRQFSNSRSEMNVSTLELGDSALYLCASSLLGPAPDTQYFGPGTRLTVL.

This chain links TRBV7-3 with TRBJ2-2; the match to TRBD2 covers 10 bases. The CDR3 runs to 17 residues. With V trimmed by 2 bases and J by 5 bases, 8 bases remained unmatched. Looked up from germline, CDR1 is SGHTA and CDR2 is FQGTGA. The CDR3 loop reads CASSLPGQRGGTGELFF. The DNA of the CDR3 is TGTGCCAGCAGCTTACCGGGACAGCGGGGGGGGACCGGGGAGCTGTTTTTT.

V gene TRBV9 combines with J gene TRBJ2-1, with D tentatively TRBD1 or TRBD2 (6 bases each). The CDR3 sequence is 14 residues long. Germline CDR1 is SGDLS and CDR2 is YYNGEE. The V end lost 1 base, the J end lost 9 bases, and 14 bases lay between the germline ends. The CDR3 nucleotides are TGTGCCAGCAGCGTACGGGGGCGCGAAGGTGAGCAGTTCTTC. Amino acid sequence: CASSVRGREGEQFF.

CDR3 nucleotides: TGTGCCAGCAGCGTAGTACGGGGGAACACTGAAGCTTTCTTT. As protein: CASSVVRGNTEAFF. This chain links TRBV9 with TRBJ1-1; no firm D call. Trimming shortened V by 0 bases and J by 1 base, and 7 bases separated the two germline ends. Germline V gives CDR1 SGDLS, CDR2 YYNGEE. The CDR3 covers 14 residues.

This clone was detected a few times. V is TRBV5-1 and J is TRBJ1-1, with D tentatively TRBD1 (6 bases). The CDR3 length is 11 residues. Trimming pared 5 bases from V and 10 bases from J, leaving 12 bases between. Germline CDR1 SGHRS, CDR2 YFSETQ. CDR3 amino acids: CASRGGGVAFF. CDR3 DNA: TGCGCCAGCAGGGGAGGGGGAGTAGCTTTCTTT. The complete variable domain, with remaining parts taken from reference TRBV5-1 and TRBJ1-1, reads KAGVTQTPRYLIKTRGQQVTLSCSPISGHRSVSWYQQTPGQGLQFLFEYFSETQRNKGNFPGRFSGRQFSNSRSEMNVSTLELGDSALYLCASRGGGVAFFGQGTRLTVV.

The gene calls are TRBV5-6 and TRBJ2-7; 9 bases line up with TRBD2. Germline CDR1 SGHDT, CDR2 YYEEEE. The J segment lost 6 bases and the V segment lost 0 bases, leaving 10 bases of the junction unmatched. The CDR3 runs 16 residues. The CDR3 here is CASSLAAGGRASEQYF. CDR3 coding DNA: TGTGCCAGCAGCTTGGCCGCGGGCGGGAGGGCCTCCGAGCAGTACTTC.

In nucleotides, the CDR3 is TGTGCCACCAGCAGCAGACGGACCGCGAACACCGGGGAGCTGTTTTTT. Translating it yields CATSSRRTANTGELFF. This rearrangement joins TRBV15 to TRBJ2-2, with unresolved D. Trimming pared 3 bases from V and 0 bases from J, leaving 11 bases between. The CDR3 contains 16 residues. Germline CDR1 LNHNV, CDR2 YYDKDF (reference sequence).

The J gene is TRBJ1-2, the V gene TRBV25-1; 7 bases match TRBD1. The CDR3 is made up of 15 amino acids. Trimming cost V 2 bases and J 8 bases; bases outside gene matches: 11. CDR1 MGHDK and CDR2 SYGVNS come from the germline V gene. The chain's CDR3 is CASSEGNRGSYGYTF. In DNA, the CDR3 is TGTGCCAGCAGTGAAGGGAACAGGGGAAGTTACGGCTACACCTTC.

This clone has a handful of counts. V usage is TRBV10-3 and J usage is TRBJ2-3, with D unclear. Germline lookup yields CDR1 ENHRY and CDR2 SYGVKD. This CDR3 has 15 residues. V was trimmed by 0 bases and J by 0 bases, leaving 7 bases between them. For the CDR3, the DNA is TGTGCCATCAGTGAGTCGAGTCGGAGCACAGATACGCAGTATTTT. The encoded protein is CAISESSRSTDTQYF.

The rearrangement uses TRBV5-1 and TRBJ1-2, with 7 bases identical to TRBD1. The CDR3 length is 15 residues. CDR1 is SGHRS, CDR2 YFSETQ, per germline. Trimming at V came to 4 bases and at J to 4 bases, leaving 10 bases not matched to a gene. CDR3 sequence (DNA): TGCGCCAGCAGCCCACAGGGGCCATCATTCTATGGCTACACCTTC. As protein: CASSPQGPSFYGYTF. The full variable domain, in which reference TRBV5-1 and TRBJ1-2 provide the parts outside the CDR3, is KAGVTQTPRYLIKTRGQQVTLSCSPISGHRSVSWYQQTPGQGLQFLFEYFSETQRNKGNFPGRFSGRQFSNSRSEMNVSTLELGDSALYLCASSPQGPSFYGYTFGSGTRLTVV.

The rearrangement joins TRBV5-1 to TRBJ2-7; D is undetermined. CDR1 and CDR2 (germline): SGHRS, YFSETQ. The CDR3 runs 12 residues. Trimming shortened V by 4 bases and J by 2 bases, and 7 bases separated the two germline ends. This CDR3 is CASSPSAYEQYF. The CDR3 nucleotides read TGCGCCAGCAGCCCCAGTGCCTACGAGCAGTACTTC.

The chain uses TRBV28 and TRBJ2-7; tentative D call: TRBD2 (6 bases). In germline, CDR1 is MDHEN, CDR2 SYDVKM. The V and J ends lost 3 bases and 3 bases respectively, with 18 bases between them. The CDR3 runs to 16 residues. The CDR3 DNA reads TGTGCCAGCAGTTTTCATAAGGGGAGGCCTCTCTACGAGCAGTACTTC. Protein sequence: CASSFHKGRPLYEQYF. Based on the CDR3 plus reference TRBV28 and TRBJ2-7, the full variable domain is DVKVTQSSRYLVKRTGEKVFLECVQDMDHENMFWYRQDPGLGLRLIYFSYDVKMKEKGDIPEGYSVSREKKERFSLILESASTNQTSMYLCASSFHKGRPLYEQYFGPGTRLTVT.

J is TRBJ2-1 and V is TRBV4-2; 10 bases line up with TRBD2. The CDR3 covers 17 residues. The J segment lost 5 bases and the V segment lost 1 base, leaving 8 bases of the junction unmatched. Germline V gene lookup returns CDR1 LGHNA and CDR2 YNFKEQ. The CDR3 nucleotides read TGTGCCAGCAGCCAAGGACAGGGACTAGCGTTCGACAATGAGCAGTTCTTC. Protein: CASSQGQGLAFDNEQFF.

The chain links TRBV18 to TRBJ2-7, with D possibly matching TRBD1 (6 bases). The length of the CDR3 is 15 residues. The V and J ends lost 1 base and 3 bases respectively, with 13 bases between them. Germline V gene data show CDR1 as KGHSH and CDR2 as LQKENI. The DNA of the CDR3 is TGTGCCAGCTCACCACGAGCAGGGGTAGACTACGAGCAGTACTTC. As protein: CASSPRAGVDYEQYF.

The chain recombines TRBV18 with TRBJ2-7; D is undetermined. The CDR3 totals 11 residues. Trimming left V 6 bases short and J 7 bases short, with 10 bases between. The germline gives CDR1 KGHSH, CDR2 LQKENI. In nucleotides, the CDR3 is TGTGCCAGCTCCGACCAAGTAGAGCAGTACTTC. This gives the protein CASSDQVEQYF.